This T cell receptor (beta chain) was recorded in a study of T-cell reconstitution after alpha-beta-depleted transplantation in children. Points from the study as a whole: The origin of alpha-beta T cells about two months after transplant was reportedly several hundred expanded graft clones. From surviving recipient T cells and thymic progenitors came the high day-60 TCRbeta diversity observed in some patients. It was newly produced T cells that mostly accounted for T-cell counts and diversity one year after transplant.

CDR1 is MDHEN, CDR2 SYDVKM, per germline. This CDR3 region has 13 residues. V shed 3 bases and J shed 3 bases, with 8 bases lying between them. Note on this clonotype: Antigen specificity is unknown.

Molecular barcoding with unique molecular identifiers was used for the TCRbeta library. TCRdb recomputed calls from the PCR reads with MiXCR, one row per CDR3 protein. The sample contains fewer than 750,000 distinct CDR3 sequences, around 23% of which appear only once. This clonotype was obtained from a boy in the first two years of life who had a stem cell transplant for acute myeloid leukemia, so the T cells may come from the graft donor. The material was PBMCs, mostly from graft donor cells, obtained 360 days after TCRalphabeta/CD19-depleted stem cell transplant. The chain carries TRBV28 and TRBJ1-1; D possibly corresponds to TRBD1 (5 bases). CDR3 bases: TGTGCCAGCAGTTTTGACAGACACACTGAAGCTTTCTTT. Translating gives CASSFDRHTEAFF.